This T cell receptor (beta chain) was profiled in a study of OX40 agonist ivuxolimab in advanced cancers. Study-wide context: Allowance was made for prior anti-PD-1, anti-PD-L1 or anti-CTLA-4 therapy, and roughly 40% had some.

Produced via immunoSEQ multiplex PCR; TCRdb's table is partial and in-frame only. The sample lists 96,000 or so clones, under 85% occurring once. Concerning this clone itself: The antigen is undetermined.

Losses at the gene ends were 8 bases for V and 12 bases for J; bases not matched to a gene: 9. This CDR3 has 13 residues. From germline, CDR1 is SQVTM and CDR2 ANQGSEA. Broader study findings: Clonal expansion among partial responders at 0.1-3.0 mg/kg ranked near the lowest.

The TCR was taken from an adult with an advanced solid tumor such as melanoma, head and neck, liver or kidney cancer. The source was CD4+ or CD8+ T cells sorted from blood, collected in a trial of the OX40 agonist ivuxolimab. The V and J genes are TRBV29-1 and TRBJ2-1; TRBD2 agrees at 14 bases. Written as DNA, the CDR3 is TGCAGCATCTCCGGGACTAGCGGGAGCGGGCAGTTCTTC. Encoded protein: CSISGTSGSGQFF.